This T cell receptor (beta chain) was recovered during a study of control samples from healthy donors and cancer patients (dated by TCRdb to 2018 to 2021). Libraries were made using the immunoSEQ multiplex PCR assay. TCRdb carries this immuneACCESS record with in-frame sequences only. Its versions omit some clonotypes, under half of them owing to an unresolved V gene in the studies checked, with the rest unexplained. Across this sample there are about 130,000 clones, with around 92% seen only once. The leading ten clones occupy roughly 2.1% of the sample. The CDR3 measures 14 amino acids from cysteine to phenylalanine. The sequence is cut down to CDR3 DNA, 42 bases in frame from base 1. CDR1 and CDR2 are drawn from the germline V gene: MGHRA, YSYEKL. Trimming takes 0 bases from V and 3 bases from J, and the germline ends sit 9 bases apart. For this clone: What antigen it recognizes has not been identified. No base quality information exists; no much larger clone differs at one position.

The receptor chain draws on TRBV4-1 and TRBJ2-7; the D gene identity is not certain. The source of this sequence is a woman in her fifties or sixties in good health. Sequencing was carried out using blood. The bases are TGCGCCAGCAGCCAAGAAGTACAGAACTACGAGCAGTACTTC. Its protein product is CASSQEVQNYEQYF.